This T cell receptor (beta chain) was captured by sequencing in a study of cytomegalovirus exposure and HLA in healthy donors. Findings of the study overall: Specificity of a few CMV-associated chains for CMV antigens was verified in vitro. A cluster of highly shared sequence variants was likely a sequencing artifact. In an earlier analysis, productive rearrangement rates for most beta V segments clustered near 90% or 30%.

It was with 60 Vbeta and 13 Jbeta primers that the PCR ran. Profiling relied on immunoSEQ multiplex PCR, and the TCRdb table lists in-frame clones only, not all of them. Of 150,000 to 200,000 clones listed, over 75% are singletons. Donors consisted of healthy bone marrow donors. Notes on this clone: Its antigen is not identified.

V was trimmed by 7 bases and J by 9 bases, leaving 17 bases between them. Germline V gives CDR1 SGDLS, CDR2 YYNGEE. CDR3 length: 14 amino acids. The sequencing sample was made of PBMCs. The TCR originated in a man between 18 and 35 years old in good health and CMV-seropositive. V is TRBV9 and J is TRBJ1-6; TRBD1 might be the D (6 bases). The CDR3 loop is CASSLAGVGSPLHF. CDR3 nucleotide sequence: TGTGCCAGCTCTTTGGCAGGGGTGGGTTCACCCCTCCACTTT. Variable domain in full (rest from reference TRBV9 and TRBJ1-6): DSGVTQTPKHLITATGQRVTLRCSPRSGDLSVYWYQQSLDQGLQFLIQYYNGEERAKGNILERFSAQQFPDLHSELNLSSLELGDSALYFCASSLAGVGSPLHFGNGTRLTVT.